Shown below are 29 T cell receptor beta chains from a single sample sequenced in a study of response to subunit inactivated influenza vaccine. TCRdb analysed the RT-PCR reads with MiXCR anew, one entry per CDR3 protein. The top ten hold approximately 10% of the sample, which has approximately 680,000 distinct CDR3 sequences, approximately 15% seen once. The material was PBMCs from blood, obtained less than 13 days after vaccination. Receptors were obtained from a man aged 50 to 59 who received an inactivated influenza vaccine.

The chain has TRBV4-1 and TRBJ2-3; D uncertain. Trimming pared 1 base from V and 2 bases from J, leaving 7 bases between. The CDR3 is 14 residues long. Germline CDR1 reads MGHRA; CDR2 reads YSYEKL. Here the CDR3 DNA reads TGCGCCAGCAGCCAAGTCACACCCACAGATACGCAGTATTTT. Protein: CASSQVTPTDTQYF.

The sample holds a few counts of this clonotype. The rearrangement joins TRBV6-2 or TRBV6-3 to TRBJ2-2; D gene uncertain. Germline CDR1 and CDR2: MNHEY and SVGEGT. The CDR3 has 22 residues. Between the trimmed V and J ends, which lost 5 bases and 1 base, there was a span of 32 bases. CDR3 loop: CASSNPANDELIRTRNTGELFF. Here the CDR3 DNA reads TGTGCCAGCAGTAACCCCGCCAACGACGAACTTATTCGTACCCGGAACACCGGGGAGCTGTTTTTT.

The V gene is TRBV20-1, the J gene TRBJ1-5; D perhaps matches TRBD1 (6 bases). There are 16 residues in the CDR3. Between the trimmed V and J ends, which lost 3 bases and 3 bases, there was a span of 18 bases. Germline assignment: CDR1 DFQATT and CDR2 SNEGSKA (reference sequence). The CDR3 loop is CSARKPGQPHNQPQHF. As DNA, the CDR3 is TGCAGTGCTAGGAAACCGGGACAACCCCACAATCAGCCCCAGCATTTT.

The rearrangement joins TRBV15 to TRBJ1-4; 11 bases are shared with TRBD1. The CDR3 extends over 16 amino acids. The V gene end was trimmed by 3 bases and the J gene end by 7 bases; junction bases not matched to a gene: 7. Germline CDR1 and CDR2: LNHNV and YYDKDF (reference sequence). CDR3 nucleotide sequence: TGTGCCACCAGCAGGAAAGGACAGGGGGCGATTGAAAAACTGTTTTTT. Translating it yields CATSRKGQGAIEKLFF. The full variable domain, its missing parts supplied by reference TRBV15 and TRBJ1-4, is DAMVIQNPRYQVTQFGKPVTLSCSQTLNHNVMYWYQQKSSQAPKLLFHYYDKDFNNEADTPDNFQSRRPNTSFCFLDIRSPGLGDTAMYLCATSRKGQGAIEKLFFGSGTQLSVL.

This clonotype was recorded a few times. The chain recombines TRBV28 with TRBJ1-4; the D gene is possibly TRBD1 (5 bases). This CDR3 has 15 amino acids. Trimming left V 6 bases short and J 2 bases short, with 13 bases between. Per the germline V gene, CDR1 is MDHEN and CDR2 is SYDVKM. CDR3 sequence reads: CASSWHGGTNEKLFF. CDR3 DNA sequence: TGTGCCAGCAGCTGGCACGGGGGTACTAATGAAAAACTGTTTTTT.

This clonotype has a handful of counts. V is TRBV19 and J is TRBJ2-1; 10 nucleotides align to TRBD2. The trim removed 3 bases at V and 10 bases at J, leaving 6 bases unmatched. CDR1 LNHDA and CDR2 SQIVND come from the germline V gene (reference sequence). This CDR3 is 14 amino acids long. The CDR3, as DNA: TGTGCCAGTAGTATCGTGTCTAGCGGGGGAGAGCAGTTCTTC. The encoded protein is CASSIVSSGGEQFF.

The CDR3 region has the DNA TGTGCCAGCAGCTTGCGGTTTGGCGACCGAAACTCCTACGAGCAGTACTTC. It is translated as CASSLRFGDRNSYEQYF. The rearrangement uses TRBV11-2 and TRBJ2-7, with unresolved D. Trimming took 3 bases from V and 0 from J, leaving 18 bases between them. This CDR3 contains 17 residues. Looked up from germline, CDR1 is SGHAT and CDR2 is FQNNGV.

Ten or more counts support this clonotype. One end of the junction fails to match germline, which may point to a read error. The chain links TRBV29-1 to TRBJ2-5; the D is unclear. Per germline, CDR1 SQVTM and CDR2 ANQGSEA. This CDR3 has 13 residues. This CDR3 is CSGERSFGETQYF. The CDR3, as DNA: TGCAGCGGTGAACGCTCCTTCGGAGAGACCCAGTACTTC.

The CDR3 reads CASSPEPSGANEQFF. CDR3 sequence (DNA): TGTGCCAGCAGCCCGGAGCCTAGCGGGGCGAATGAGCAGTTCTTC. The chain joins TRBV5-6 to TRBJ2-1; 9 nucleotides agree with TRBD2. The J segment lost 7 bases and the V segment lost 4 bases, leaving 9 bases of the junction unmatched. The CDR3 is 15 amino acids. The germline V gene has CDR1 SGHDT and CDR2 YYEEEE. The whole variable domain, filled in from reference TRBV5-6 and TRBJ2-1, reads DAGVTQSPTHLIKTRGQQVTLRCSPKSGHDTVSWYQQALGQGPQFIFQYYEEEERQRGNFPDRFSGHQFPNYSSELNVNALLLGDSALYLCASSPEPSGANEQFFGPGTRLTVL.

The J gene is TRBJ2-3, the V gene TRBV24-1; D remains ambiguous. The CDR3 sequence is 14 residues long. CDR1 is KGHDR and CDR2 is SFDVKD in the germline V gene. V was shortened by 2 bases and J by 0 bases, with 5 bases between the two germline ends. CDR3 nucleotide sequence: TGTGCCACCAGTGATTCTTTCAGCACAGATACGCAGTATTTT. Translated: CATSDSFSTDTQYF.

V and J are TRBV7-8 and TRBJ1-2; no clear D. V was cut by 5 bases and J by 8 bases, with 12 bases left in between. CDR1 is SGHVS, CDR2 FQNEAQ, per germline. The CDR3 is made up of 12 amino acids. In DNA form, the CDR3 reads TGTGCCAGCAGCCCAGACGGCTTCGGCTACACCTTC. Translated, it gives CASSPDGFGYTF.

This clonotype showed up just a few times. CDR3 sequence reads: CASSRTGLPHEQYF. In DNA form, the CDR3 reads TGTGCCAGCAGCCGAACCGGCCTTCCCCACGAGCAGTACTTC. V gene TRBV7-2 combines with J gene TRBJ2-7; D uncertain. The CDR3 consists of 14 residues. In germline, CDR1 is SGHTA, CDR2 FQGNSA. Between the trimmed V and J ends, which lost 5 bases and 5 bases, there was a span of 16 bases.

The sample holds a few counts of this clonotype. The CDR3 DNA sequence: TGTGCCAGCAGCCATCACCGACAGGGGGTTCACAATGAGCAGTTCTTC. This sequence encodes CASSHHRQGVHNEQFF. This rearrangement joins TRBV7-9 to TRBJ2-1, with 9 bases lining up with TRBD1. Germline CDR1 SEHNR, CDR2 FQNEAQ (reference sequence). The CDR3 sequence is 16 residues long. The trim removed 5 bases at V and 5 bases at J, leaving 10 bases unmatched.

This clonotype was seen only a few times. V and J are TRBV4-3 and TRBJ2-1; 7 nucleotides match TRBD2. The CDR3 runs to 18 residues. CDR1 is LGHNA and CDR2 is YSLEER in the germline V gene. The V and J ends lost 0 bases and 2 bases, in that order; junction bases with no gene match: 10. CDR3: CASSQDRVLAGAYNEQFF. The CDR3 nucleotides read TGCGCCAGCAGCCAAGATAGGGTGTTGGCGGGGGCCTACAATGAGCAGTTCTTC.

This clonotype was detected once. This chain joins TRBV4-3 and TRBJ2-3; 7 bases are shared with TRBD1. CDR1 LGHNA and CDR2 YSLEER come from the germline V gene. The CDR3 runs 17 residues. V shed 0 bases, J shed 6 bases, and the junction held 12 bases outside the gene matches. This CDR3 is CASSQDPPGQWGDTQYF. CDR3 coding DNA: TGCGCCAGCAGCCAAGATCCCCCGGGACAGTGGGGGGATACGCAGTATTTT.

This clonotype appeared a few times. The chain is built from TRBV20-1 and TRBJ2-2; D is perhaps TRBD1 or TRBD2 (6 bases each). Trimming stripped 7 bases from V and 4 bases from J, with 16 bases between. Germline V gives CDR1 DFQATT, CDR2 SNEGSKA (reference sequence). The CDR3 has 14 amino acids. The CDR3 region has the DNA TGCAGTGTTTCGGGGGCGGGATCCACCGGGGAGCTGTTTTTT. It specifies CSVSGAGSTGELFF.

As concerns this clonotype: Since a much larger clone is just one base distant, this may be a read error. The chain has TRBV12-3 or TRBV12-4 and TRBJ2-2, with D unresolved. The V and J ends lost 3 bases and 3 bases respectively, with 5 bases between them. The CDR3 spans 13 residues. CDR3 bases: TGTGCCAGCAGTTTTTGGGACACCGGGGAGCTGTTTTTT. This encodes CASSFWDTGELFF.

This clonotype has more than one count but fewer than ten. The genes are TRBV6-5 and TRBJ2-3; a weak D match, TRBD1 (5 bases). The germline CDR1 and CDR2 sequences are MNHEY and SVGAGI. V dropped 2 bases and J dropped 6 bases, with 12 bases sitting between them. The CDR3 loop spans 14 amino acids. The CDR3 spells CASSYDSPYDTQYF. CDR3 bases: TGTGCCAGCAGTTACGACAGCCCCTATGATACGCAGTATTTT.

V gene TRBV7-2 combines with J gene TRBJ1-1; no firm D call. V lost 2 bases, J lost 1 base, and 8 bases lay in between. Germline CDR1 and CDR2: SGHTA and FQGNSA. The CDR3 extends over 14 amino acids. The DNA of the CDR3 is TGTGCCAGCAGCTTAAATTGGGGGAACACTGAAGCTTTCTTT. This gives the protein CASSLNWGNTEAFF.

For the CDR3, the DNA is TGTGCCAGCAGCTTAGTTCGGGGGGTGAACACTGAAGCTTTCTTT. It is translated as CASSLVRGVNTEAFF. The chain is built from TRBV7-2 and TRBJ1-1; D perhaps matches TRBD1 (5 bases). CDR1 and CDR2 (germline): SGHTA, FQGNSA. The CDR3 length is 15 residues. V was pared by 1 base and J by 0 bases, with 9 bases between.

This clonotype was seen repeatedly, ten times or more. V and J are TRBV5-6 and TRBJ2-7, with TRBD2 identical over 8 bases. Germline V gene lookup returns CDR1 SGHDT and CDR2 YYEEEE. V trimming: 4 bases; J trimming: 3 bases; junction bases outside the gene matches: 9. The CDR3 runs 15 residues. In DNA, the CDR3 is TGTGCCAGCAGCCTTAGCGGGGAGGGATACTACGAGCAGTACTTC. Its protein product is CASSLSGEGYYEQYF.

The CDR3 here is CASSAGAGGANVLTF. Here the CDR3 DNA reads TGTGCCAGCAGTGCAGGGGCAGGCGGGGCCAACGTCCTGACTTTC. The chain links TRBV6-1 to TRBJ2-6; D perhaps matches TRBD1 (6 bases). V lost 4 bases, J lost 4 bases, and 11 bases lay in between. CDR1 and CDR2 from the germline V gene are MNHNS and SASEGT. CDR3 length: 15 amino acids.

Only a few counts were recorded for this clonotype. This chain uses TRBV10-3 with TRBJ2-1; 7 bases fit TRBD1. Germline CDR1 is ENHRY and CDR2 is SYGVKD. V gave up 7 bases and J gave up 6 bases; unmatched junction bases: 12. The CDR3 has 15 residues. The CDR3 sequence is CAIKGQGTARNEQFF. In DNA form, the CDR3 reads TGTGCCATCAAGGGTCAGGGGACAGCCCGCAATGAGCAGTTCTTC.

The rearrangement joins TRBV21-1 to TRBJ2-1; TRBD2, the table's D call, lacks a check against the DNA. TRBV21-1 is described as a pseudogene. The CDR3 is 15 residues long. The CDR3 DNA reads as TGTGCCAGCCTAACAAGCAAAAAGCGGATCAATGAGCAGTTCTTC. Its protein product is CASLTSKKRINEQFF.

The V and J genes are TRBV11-1 and TRBJ2-1; 9 nucleotides line up with TRBD2. Germline assignment: CDR1 SGHAT and CDR2 FQDESV (reference sequence). V shed 3 bases and J 2 bases; nucleotides not matched to a gene: 14. The CDR3 totals 19 residues. The DNA for the CDR3 is TGTGCCAGCAGCTTGGTACTAGCGGGCCTAATAAAAACCTACAATGAGCAGTTCTTC. As protein: CASSLVLAGLIKTYNEQFF.

This clonotype was seen a handful of times. The chain links TRBV5-8 to TRBJ2-1; D remains ambiguous. The length of the CDR3 is 12 residues. Germline V gives CDR1 SGHTS, CDR2 YDEGEE. The ends were cut back, 9 bases at V and 8 bases at J, with 15 bases in the middle. The CDR3 protein is CATPFLSDEQFF. DNA for the CDR3: TGTGCCACCCCATTCCTTTCCGATGAGCAGTTCTTC.

CDR3 in DNA: TGTGCCATCAGTGAGTTGGGGGGATCCTTCTACAATGAGCAGTTCTTC. It yields the protein CAISELGGSFYNEQFF. The chain carries TRBV10-3 and TRBJ2-1; maybe TRBD2 (6 bases). V was cut by 1 base and J by 3 bases, with 13 bases left in between. CDR3 length: 16 amino acids. Germline CDR1 and CDR2: ENHRY and SYGVKD.

The chain carries TRBV11-2 and TRBJ1-1, with no clear D. Germline V gene data show CDR1 as SGHAT and CDR2 as FQNNGV. Trimming removed 5 bases from V and 5 bases from J, with 12 bases in between. This CDR3 has 13 residues. The chain's CDR3 is CASSPEMVTEAFF. The CDR3 DNA sequence: TGTGCCAGCAGCCCAGAAATGGTAACTGAAGCTTTCTTT.

The chain joins TRBV7-2 to TRBJ2-4; D uncertain. Between the trimmed V and J ends, which lost 1 base and 0 bases, there was a span of 7 bases. The CDR3 contains 15 residues. CDR1 is SGHTA and CDR2 is FQGNSA in the germline V gene. CDR3 region: CASSLVGLAKNIQYF. As DNA, the CDR3 is TGTGCCAGCAGCTTAGTCGGTTTAGCCAAAAACATTCAGTACTTC.